This T cell receptor (beta chain) was sequenced in a study of blood T cell repertoires in COVID-19. The germline V gene has CDR1 LGHNA and CDR2 YSLEER. Unmatched junction bases numbered 4, after V lost 0 bases and J lost 1 base. This CDR3 is 16 amino acids long. Clones were sequenced by immunoSEQ multiplex PCR, and TCRdb holds only the in-frame ones, with some missing. Here the sample spans 330,000 or so clones, roughly 90% being singletons. The source of this sequence is a man under 40 with COVID-19, enrolled during active disease. This chain links TRBV4-3 with TRBJ1-1; 8 nucleotides match TRBD1. The sample consisted of peripheral blood. Here the CDR3 reads CASSQDSGTGNTEAFF. The CDR3 region has the DNA TGCGCCAGCAGCCAAGATTCCGGGACAGGGAACACTGAAGCTTTCTTT.